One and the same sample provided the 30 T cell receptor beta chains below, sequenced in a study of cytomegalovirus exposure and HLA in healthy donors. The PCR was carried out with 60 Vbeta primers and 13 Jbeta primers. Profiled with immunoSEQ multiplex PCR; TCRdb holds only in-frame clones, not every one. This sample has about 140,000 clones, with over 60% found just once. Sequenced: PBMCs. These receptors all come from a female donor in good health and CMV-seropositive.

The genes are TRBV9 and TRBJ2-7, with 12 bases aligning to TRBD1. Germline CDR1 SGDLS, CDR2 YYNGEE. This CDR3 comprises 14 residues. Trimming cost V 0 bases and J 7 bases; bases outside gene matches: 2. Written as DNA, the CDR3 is TGTGCCAGCAGCGTAGGGGACAGGGGGCTTGAGCAGTACTTC. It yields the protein CASSVGDRGLEQYF.

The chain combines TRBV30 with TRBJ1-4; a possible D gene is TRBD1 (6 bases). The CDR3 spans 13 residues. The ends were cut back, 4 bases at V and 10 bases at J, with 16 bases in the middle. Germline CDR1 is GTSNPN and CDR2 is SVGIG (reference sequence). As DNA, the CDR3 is TGTGCCTGGAAGCTGACAGGTAGAGGAAAACTGTTTTTT. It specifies CAWKLTGRGKLFF.

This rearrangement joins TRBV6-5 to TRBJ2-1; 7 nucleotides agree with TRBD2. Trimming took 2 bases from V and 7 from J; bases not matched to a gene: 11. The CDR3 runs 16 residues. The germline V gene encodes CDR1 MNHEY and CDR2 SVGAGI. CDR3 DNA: TGTGCCAGCAGTTACGGGGGGAGCGGGACCCAAAATGAGCAGTTCTTC. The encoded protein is CASSYGGSGTQNEQFF.

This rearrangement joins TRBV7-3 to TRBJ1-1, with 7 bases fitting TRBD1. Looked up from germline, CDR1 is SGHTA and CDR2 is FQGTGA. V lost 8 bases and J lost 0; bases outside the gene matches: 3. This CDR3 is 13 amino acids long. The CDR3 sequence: CASRRGLNTEAFF. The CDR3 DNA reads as TGTGCCAGCCGTAGGGGGCTGAACACTGAAGCTTTCTTT.

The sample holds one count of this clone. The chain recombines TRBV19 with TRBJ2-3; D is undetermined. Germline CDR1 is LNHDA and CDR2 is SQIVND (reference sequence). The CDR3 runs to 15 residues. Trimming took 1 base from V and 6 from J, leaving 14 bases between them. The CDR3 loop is CASSIGPRFTDTQYF. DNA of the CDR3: TGTGCCAGTAGTATAGGACCGAGGTTCACGGATACGCAGTATTTT.

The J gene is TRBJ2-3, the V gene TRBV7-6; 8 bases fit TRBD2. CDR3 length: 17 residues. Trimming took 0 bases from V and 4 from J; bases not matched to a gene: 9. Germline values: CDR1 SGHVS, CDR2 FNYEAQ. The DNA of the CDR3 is TGTGCCAGCAGCTTAGCGGCCGGGAGGGCCGGTGCAGATACGCAGTATTTT. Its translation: CASSLAAGRAGADTQYF.

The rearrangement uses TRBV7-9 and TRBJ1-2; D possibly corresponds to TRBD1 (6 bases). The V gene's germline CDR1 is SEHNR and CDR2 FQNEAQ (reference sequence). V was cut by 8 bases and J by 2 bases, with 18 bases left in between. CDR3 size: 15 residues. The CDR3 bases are TGTGCCAGCGCAATCACAGGGAAGAGGAACTATGGCTACACCTTC. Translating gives CASAITGKRNYGYTF.

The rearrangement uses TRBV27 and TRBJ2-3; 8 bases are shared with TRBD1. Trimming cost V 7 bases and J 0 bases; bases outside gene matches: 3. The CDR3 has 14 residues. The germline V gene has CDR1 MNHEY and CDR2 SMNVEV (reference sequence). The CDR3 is CASKRTGSTDTQYF. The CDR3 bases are TGTGCCAGCAAAAGGACAGGGAGCACAGATACGCAGTATTTT.

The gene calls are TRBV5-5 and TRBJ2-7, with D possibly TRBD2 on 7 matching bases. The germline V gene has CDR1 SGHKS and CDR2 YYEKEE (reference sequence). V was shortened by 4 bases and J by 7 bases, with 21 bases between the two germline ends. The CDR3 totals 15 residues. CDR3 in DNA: TGTGCCAGCAGCGGGGGGCTCGGGGGGCTAGGGGAGCAGTACTTC. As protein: CASSGGLGGLGEQYF.

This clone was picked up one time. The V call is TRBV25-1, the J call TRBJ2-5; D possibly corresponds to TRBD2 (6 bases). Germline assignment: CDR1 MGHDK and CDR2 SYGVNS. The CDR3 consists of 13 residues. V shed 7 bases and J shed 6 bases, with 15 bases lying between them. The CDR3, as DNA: TGTGCCAGCATGGCTTGGGGGGAACAGACCCAGTACTTC. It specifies CASMAWGEQTQYF.

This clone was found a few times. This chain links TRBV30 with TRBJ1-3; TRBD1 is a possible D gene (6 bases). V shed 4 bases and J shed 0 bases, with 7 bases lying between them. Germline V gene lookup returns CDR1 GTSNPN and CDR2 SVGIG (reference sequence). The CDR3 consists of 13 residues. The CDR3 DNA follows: TGTGCCTGGACGACAGGCTCTGGAAACACCATATATTTT. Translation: CAWTTGSGNTIYF.

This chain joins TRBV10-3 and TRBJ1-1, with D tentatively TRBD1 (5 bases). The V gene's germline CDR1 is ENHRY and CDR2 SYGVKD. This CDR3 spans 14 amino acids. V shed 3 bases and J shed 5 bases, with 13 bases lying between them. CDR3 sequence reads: CAISDSTGGTEAFF. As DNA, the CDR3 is TGTGCCATCAGTGACTCCACGGGGGGTACTGAAGCTTTCTTT.

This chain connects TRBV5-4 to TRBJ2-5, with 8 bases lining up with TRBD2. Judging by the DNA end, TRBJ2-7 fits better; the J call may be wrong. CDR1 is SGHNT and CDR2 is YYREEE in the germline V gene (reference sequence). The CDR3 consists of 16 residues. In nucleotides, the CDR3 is TGTGCCAGCAGCTCCGGGGGTAGCGGGGTCCTTTACGAGCAGTACTTC. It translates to CASSSGGSGVLYEQYF.

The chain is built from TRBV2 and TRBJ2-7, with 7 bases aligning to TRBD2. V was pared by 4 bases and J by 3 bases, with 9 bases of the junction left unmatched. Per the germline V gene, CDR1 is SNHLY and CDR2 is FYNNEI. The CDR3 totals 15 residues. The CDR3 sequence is CASSGGAGRGYEQYF. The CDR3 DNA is TGTGCCAGCAGTGGAGGGGCGGGGAGGGGCTACGAGCAGTACTTC.

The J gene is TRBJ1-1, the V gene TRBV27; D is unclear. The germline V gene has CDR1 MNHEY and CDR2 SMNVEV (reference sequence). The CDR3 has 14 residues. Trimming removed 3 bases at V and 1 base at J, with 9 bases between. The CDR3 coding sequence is TGTGCCAGCAGTTTGCGATCTGGGAACACTGAAGCTTTCTTT. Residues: CASSLRSGNTEAFF.

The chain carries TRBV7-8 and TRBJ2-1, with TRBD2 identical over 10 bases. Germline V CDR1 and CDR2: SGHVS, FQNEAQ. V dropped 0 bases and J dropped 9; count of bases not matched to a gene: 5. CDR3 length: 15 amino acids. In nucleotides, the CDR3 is TGTGCCAGCAGCTTAGCAAGGGCTAGCGGGGGTGAGCAGTTCTTC. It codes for CASSLARASGGEQFF.

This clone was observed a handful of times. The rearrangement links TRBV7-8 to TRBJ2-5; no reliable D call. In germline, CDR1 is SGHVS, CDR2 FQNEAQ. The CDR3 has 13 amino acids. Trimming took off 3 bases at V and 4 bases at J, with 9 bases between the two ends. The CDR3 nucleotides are TGTGCCAGCAGCTTGAACTCCCGAGAGACCCAGTACTTC. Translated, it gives CASSLNSRETQYF.

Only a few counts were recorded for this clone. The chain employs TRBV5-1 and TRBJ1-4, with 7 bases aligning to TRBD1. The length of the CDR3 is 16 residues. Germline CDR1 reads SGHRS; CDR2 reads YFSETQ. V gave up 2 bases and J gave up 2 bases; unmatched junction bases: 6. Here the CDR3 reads CASSFGRGGTNEKLFF. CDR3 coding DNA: TGCGCCAGCAGCTTTGGGAGAGGGGGCACTAATGAAAAACTGTTTTTT.

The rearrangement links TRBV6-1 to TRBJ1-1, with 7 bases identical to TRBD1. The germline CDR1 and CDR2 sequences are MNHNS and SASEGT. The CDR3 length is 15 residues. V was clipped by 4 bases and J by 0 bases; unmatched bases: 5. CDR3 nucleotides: TGTGCCAGCAGTGTAAAACAGGGGATGAACACTGAAGCTTTCTTT. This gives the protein CASSVKQGMNTEAFF.

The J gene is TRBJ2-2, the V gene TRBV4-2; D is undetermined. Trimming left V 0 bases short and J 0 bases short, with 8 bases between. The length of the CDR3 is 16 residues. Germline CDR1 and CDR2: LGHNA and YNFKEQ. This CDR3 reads CASSQDVAANTGELFF. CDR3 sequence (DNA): TGTGCCAGCAGCCAAGATGTAGCAGCGAACACCGGGGAGCTGTTTTTT.

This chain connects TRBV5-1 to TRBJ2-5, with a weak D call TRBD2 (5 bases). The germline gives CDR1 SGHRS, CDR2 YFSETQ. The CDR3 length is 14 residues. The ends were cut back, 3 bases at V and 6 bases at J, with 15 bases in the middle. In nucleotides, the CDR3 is TGCGCCAGCAGCTCCTCCCGGGGAGACCAGACCCAGTACTTC. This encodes CASSSSRGDQTQYF.

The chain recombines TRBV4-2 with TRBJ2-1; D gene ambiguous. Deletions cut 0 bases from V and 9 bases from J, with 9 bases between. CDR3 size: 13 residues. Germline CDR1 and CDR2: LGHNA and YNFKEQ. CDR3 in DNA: TGTGCCAGCAGCCAAGATAGAGTCTTTGAGCAGTTCTTC. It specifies CASSQDRVFEQFF.

The DNA of the CDR3 is TGTGCCAGTAGTATGAACAAGAATCAGCCCCAGCATTTT. Translating it yields CASSMNKNQPQHF. The V call is TRBV19, the J call TRBJ1-5, with D hard to call. V was cut by 3 bases and J by 4 bases, with 7 bases left in between. CDR1 and CDR2 from the germline V gene are LNHDA and SQIVND (reference sequence). This CDR3 is built from 13 residues.

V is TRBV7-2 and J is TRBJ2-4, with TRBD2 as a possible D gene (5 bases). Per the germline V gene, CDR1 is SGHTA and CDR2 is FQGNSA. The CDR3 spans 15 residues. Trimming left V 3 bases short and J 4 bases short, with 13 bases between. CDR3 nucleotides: TGTGCCAGCAGCTTTGTCGACGGGGTTAAAAACATTCAGTACTTC. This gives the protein CASSFVDGVKNIQYF.

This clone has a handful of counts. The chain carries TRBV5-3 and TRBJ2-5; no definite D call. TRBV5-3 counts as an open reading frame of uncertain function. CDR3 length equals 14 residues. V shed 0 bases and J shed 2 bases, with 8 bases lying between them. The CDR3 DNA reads TGTGCCAGAAGCTTGGTGGCGGTGCAAGAGACCCAGTACTTC. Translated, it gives CARSLVAVQETQYF.

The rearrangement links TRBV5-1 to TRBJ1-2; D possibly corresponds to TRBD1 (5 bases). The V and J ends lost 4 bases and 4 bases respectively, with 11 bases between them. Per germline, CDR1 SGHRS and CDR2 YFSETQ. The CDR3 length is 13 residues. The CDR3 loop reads CASSPDSLYGYTF. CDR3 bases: TGCGCCAGCAGCCCCGACAGCCTCTATGGCTACACCTTC.

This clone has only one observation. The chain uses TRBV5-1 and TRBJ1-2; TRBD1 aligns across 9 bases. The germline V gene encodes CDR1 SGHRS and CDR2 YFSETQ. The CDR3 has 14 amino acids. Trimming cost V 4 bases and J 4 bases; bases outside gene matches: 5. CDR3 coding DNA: TGCGCCAGCAGCCAGGGGACAGGGATCTATGGCTACACCTTC. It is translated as CASSQGTGIYGYTF.

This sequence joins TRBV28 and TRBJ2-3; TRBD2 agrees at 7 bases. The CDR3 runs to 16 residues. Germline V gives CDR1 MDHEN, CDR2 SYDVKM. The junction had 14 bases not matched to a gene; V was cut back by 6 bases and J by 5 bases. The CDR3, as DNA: TGTGCCAGCAGATCAGGGCGGGGGACGAGGAAAGATACGCAGTATTTT. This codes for CASRSGRGTRKDTQYF.

The CDR3 DNA is TGTGCCAGCAGCCCCAGGGGTCCCTACAATGAGCAGTTCTTC. Its translation is CASSPRGPYNEQFF. The chain employs TRBV7-8 and TRBJ2-1, with D possibly TRBD1 on 6 matching bases. The CDR3 has 14 residues. V was shortened by 5 bases and J by 2 bases, with 10 bases between the two germline ends. Germline assignment: CDR1 SGHVS and CDR2 FQNEAQ.

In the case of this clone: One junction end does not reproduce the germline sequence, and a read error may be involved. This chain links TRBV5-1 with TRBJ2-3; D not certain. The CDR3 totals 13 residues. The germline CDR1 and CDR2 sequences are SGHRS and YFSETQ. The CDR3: CASSVSPSDAQYF. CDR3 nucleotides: TGCGCCAGCAGCGTTAGCCCGTCAGATGCGCAGTATTTT.